This is a list of T cell receptor beta chains from one sample in a study of blood T cell repertoires in COVID-19. TCRdb's copy holds only in-frame clones and misses some; the assay was immunoSEQ multiplex PCR. This sample carries approximately 160,000 clones, approximately 79% of them seen once, and the ten largest clones take roughly 19%. Sequencing used peripheral blood. The receptors were sampled from a woman of 80 years or more with acute or convalescent COVID-19. Both conserved end residues are part of each CDR3. The D gene is left open where the match is weak. Rows may omit the clone size; those that give it use once, few, many or a size class.

D | size | J | V | CDR3 | DNA
TRBD1 | . | TRBJ1-6 | TRBV15 | CATSSDEGQYNSPLHF | TGTGCCACCAGCAGTGACGAGGGACAGTATAATTCACCCCTCCACTTT
. | . | TRBJ1-2 | TRBV27 | CASGWGQDYGYTF | TGTGCCAGCGGTTGGGGGCAGGACTATGGCTACACCTTC
TRBD1 | . | TRBJ1-2 | TRBV19 | CASSMGTGMANYGYTF | TGTGCCAGTAGTATGGGGACAGGAATGGCTAACTATGGCTACACCTTC
. | . | TRBJ1-1 | TRBV5-1 | CASSVQGPSNTEAFF | TGCGCCAGCAGCGTGCAGGGCCCCTCGAACACTGAAGCTTTCTTT
. | . | TRBJ1-3 | TRBV9 | CASSVGEGASGNTIYF | TGTGCCAGCAGCGTAGGAGAAGGGGCCTCTGGAAACACCATATATTTT
. | . | TRBJ2-7 | TRBV30 | CAWRLGQSYEQYF | TGTGCCTGGAGGTTAGGACAGTCCTACGAGCAGTACTTC
. | . | TRBJ1-4 | TRBV3-1/TRBV3-2 | CASSQAGPALEKLFF | TGTGCCAGCAGCCAGGCAGGGCCGGCATTAGAAAAACTGTTTTTT
. | once | TRBJ2-1 | TRBV11-2 | CASRLDRHNEQFF | TGTGCCAGCAGACTAGACAGGCACAATGAGCAGTTCTTC
. | . | TRBJ1-5 | TRBV5-1 | CASSLQRAGPYNQPQHF | TGCGCCAGCAGCTTACAAAGGGCAGGGCCCTACAATCAGCCCCAGCATTTT
. | . | TRBJ1-1 | TRBV29-1 | CSVAGDNTEAFF | TGCAGCGTTGCGGGGGATAACACTGAAGCTTTCTTT
. | . | TRBJ2-5 | TRBV5-4 | CASSTSQETQYF | TGTGCCAGCAGCACATCCCAAGAGACCCAGTACTTC
TRBD1 | once | TRBJ2-2 | TRBV28 | CASSRQGAWAGELFF | TGTGCCAGCAGTAGGCAGGGGGCTTGGGCCGGGGAGCTGTTTTTT
TRBD2 | . | TRBJ2-7 | TRBV18 | CASSQREGVEQYF | TGTGCCAGCTCACAGAGGGAGGGTGTCGAGCAGTACTTC
. | . | TRBJ1-3 | TRBV7-3 | CASSVDSSGNTIYF | TGTGCCAGCAGCGTGGACAGCTCTGGAAACACCATATATTTT
TRBD1 | . | TRBJ1-6 | TRBV6-1 | CASREGQGNSPLHF | TGTGCCAGCAGGGAAGGACAGGGTAATTCACCCCTCCACTTT
. | . | TRBJ2-7 | TRBV19 | CASSIVLGGEQYF | TGTGCCAGTAGTATAGTCCTCGGAGGAGAGCAGTACTTC
TRBD1 | . | TRBJ2-7 | TRBV5-1 | CASSGWPRGTYEQYF | TGCGCCAGCAGCGGGTGGCCCAGGGGGACCTACGAGCAGTACTTC
. | . | TRBJ2-1 | TRBV5-1 | CASSHRQNRANEQFF | TGCGCCAGCAGCCATAGACAGAATAGGGCCAATGAGCAGTTCTTC
TRBD2 | . | TRBJ2-1 | TRBV7-9 | CATPTGTSGRSSYNEQFF | TGTGCCACTCCGACCGGGACTAGCGGGAGGAGCTCCTACAATGAGCAGTTCTTC
. | . | TRBJ1-2 | TRBV5-4 | CASSLPGNGYTF | TGTGCCAGCAGCTTGCCGGGAAATGGCTACACCTTC
. | few | TRBJ1-5 | TRBV4-1 | CASSRTPRGNQPQHF | TGCGCCAGCAGCCGGACCCCAAGGGGGAATCAGCCCCAGCATTTT
. | . | TRBJ1-5 | TRBV4-1 | CASSFLEDQPQHF | TGCGCCAGCAGCTTCTTAGAAGATCAGCCCCAGCATTTT
. | . | TRBJ2-2 | TRBV27 | CASSLSLNSNTGELFF | TGTGCCAGCAGTTTATCACTGAATTCGAACACCGGGGAGCTGTTTTTT
. | few | TRBJ2-1 | TRBV18 | CASSPPLVAADHNEQFF | TGTGCCAGCTCACCACCGTTGGTAGCCGCAGATCACAATGAGCAGTTCTTC
. | . | TRBJ2-1 | TRBV6-5 | CASSFGVTNNEQFF | TGTGCCAGCAGTTTCGGGGTTACCAACAATGAGCAGTTCTTC
. | once | TRBJ2-7 | TRBV18 | CASSPTAASPLSYEQYF | TGTGCCAGCTCACCAACGGCGGCTTCCCCGCTTTCCTACGAGCAGTACTTC
TRBD1 | . | TRBJ1-6 | TRBV5-5 | CASSFDRARSPLHF | TGTGCCAGCAGCTTCGACAGGGCGAGGTCACCCCTCCACTTT
. | . | TRBJ2-7 | TRBV30 | CAWSHNGAYEQYF | TGTGCCTGGAGTCACAACGGGGCCTACGAGCAGTACTTC
. | . | TRBJ1-6 | TRBV7-2 | CASSSQLTGISPLHF | TGTGCCAGCAGCTCACAACTTACAGGGATTTCACCCCTCCACTTT
. | . | TRBJ2-7 | TRBV7-9 | CASSLLGAKVGRGGEQYF | TGTGCCAGCAGCTTATTGGGGGCCAAAGTTGGTAGGGGTGGCGAGCAGTACTTC
. | . | TRBJ2-7 | TRBV5-1 | CASSSQGSTYEQYF | TGCGCCAGCAGCTCCCAGGGTTCTACCTACGAGCAGTACTTC
TRBD1 | . | TRBJ1-5 | TRBV30 | CAWSVRGTGISNQPQHF | TGTGCCTGGAGTGTACGTGGGACAGGGATTAGCAATCAGCCCCAGCATTTT
. | . | TRBJ2-5 | TRBV25-1 | CASSVRDRLSETQYF | TGTGCCAGCAGTGTTCGCGACAGGTTGTCAGAGACCCAGTACTTC
. | . | TRBJ1-5 | TRBV19 | CASTQGGQPQHF | TGTGCCAGTACCCAGGGAGGTCAGCCCCAGCATTTT
. | . | TRBJ2-7 | TRBV11-2 | CASSLGGAAYEQYF | TGTGCCAGCAGCTTAGGCGGGGCGGCCTACGAGCAGTACTTC
TRBD2 | . | TRBJ2-3 | TRBV6-5 | CASSPLAASTDTQYF | TGTGCCAGCAGCCCACTAGCGGCTAGCACAGATACGCAGTATTTT
. | once | TRBJ2-4 | TRBV3-1/TRBV3-2 | CASSQRSGRAKNIQYF | TGTGCCAGCAGCCAGCGCTCAGGGAGGGCCAAAAACATTCAGTACTTC
. | . | TRBJ2-2 | TRBV5-5 | CASSLGAGATGELFF | TGTGCCAGCAGCTTGGGTGCGGGGGCGACCGGGGAGCTGTTTTTT
TRBD1 | . | TRBJ2-7 | TRBV4-1 | CASSPGQGVYEQYF | TGCGCCAGCAGCCCGGGACAGGGGGTCTACGAGCAGTACTTC
. | . | TRBJ2-2 | TRBV9 | CASNNANTGELFF | TGTGCCAGTAACAACGCAAACACCGGGGAGCTGTTTTTT
TRBD1 | . | TRBJ2-7 | TRBV19 | CASSIAHGTGSYEQYF | TGTGCCAGTAGTATAGCCCATGGGACAGGCTCCTACGAGCAGTACTTC
TRBD2 | . | TRBJ2-2 | TRBV5-1 | CASSLLLAGNTGELFF | TGCGCCAGCAGCTTGCTACTAGCGGGGAACACCGGGGAGCTGTTTTTT
TRBD1 | . | TRBJ2-7 | TRBV5-4 | CASSSTDRGHYEQYF | TGTGCCAGCAGCTCGACGGACAGGGGGCATTACGAGCAGTACTTC
TRBD2 | . | TRBJ2-2 | TRBV7-6 | CASSPRTSGSSGELFF | TGTGCCAGCAGCCCGCGGACTAGCGGGAGCTCCGGGGAGCTGTTTTTT
. | . | TRBJ1-6 | TRBV3-1/TRBV3-2 | CASSQESSLSPLHF | TGTGCCAGCAGCCAAGAGTCGTCCCTTTCACCCCTCCACTTT